The 5 T cell receptor beta chains listed next were all sequenced from one sample in a study of cytomegalovirus exposure and HLA in healthy donors. Primers: 60 Vbeta forward and 13 Jbeta reverse. Repertoires were generated with immunoSEQ multiplex PCR, while TCRdb's copy carries only in-frame clones and drops some. The data show 200,000 to 250,000 clones, 70% to 90% seen once. Sequences were obtained from PBMCs. Receptor source: a girl aged 2 to 10 in good health and CMV-seronegative.

This chain joins TRBV6-5 and TRBJ2-5; 12 bases are shared with TRBD2. Germline V CDR1 and CDR2: MNHEY, SVGAGI. This CDR3 spans 15 amino acids. After removal of 10 bases from V and 7 bases from J, the junction contained 13 bases not matched to a gene. CDR3 amino acids: CATRGLAGGPVTQYF. The CDR3 DNA follows: TGTGCCACCAGAGGCCTAGCGGGAGGGCCGGTGACCCAGTACTTC.

The CDR3 loop is CASSFETGAYNEQFF. The CDR3, as DNA: TGTGCCAGCAGCTTTGAGACAGGGGCCTACAATGAGCAGTTCTTC. The chain joins TRBV5-4 to TRBJ2-1; 8 bases are a match to TRBD1. Germline V lookup: CDR1 SGHNT, CDR2 YYREEE (reference sequence). Losses at the gene ends were 2 bases for V and 2 bases for J; bases not matched to a gene: 3. The CDR3 is made up of 15 amino acids.

This chain uses TRBV5-1 with TRBJ1-3, with 8 bases fitting TRBD1. The CDR3 sequence is 14 residues long. V lost 0 bases to trimming and J lost 4 bases; unmatched junction nucleotides: 0. Looked up from germline, CDR1 is SGHRS and CDR2 is YFSETQ. CDR3 amino acids: CASSLGDRGNTIYF. CDR3 DNA sequence: TGCGCCAGCAGCTTGGGGGACAGGGGAAACACCATATATTTT.

This chain connects TRBV11-1 to TRBJ2-5; TRBD2 aligns across 13 bases. The CDR3 spans 17 residues. The ends lost 6 bases at V and 1 base at J; junction bases unmatched: 8. Germline CDR1 is SGHAT and CDR2 is FQDESV (reference sequence). CDR3 sequence reads: CASSSPGLAGAQETQYF. The CDR3 coding sequence is TGTGCCAGCAGTTCTCCAGGACTAGCGGGGGCCCAAGAGACCCAGTACTTC.

This clone came up a few times. The chain couples TRBV19 to TRBJ2-6, with 9 bases identical to TRBD1. Per germline, CDR1 LNHDA and CDR2 SQIVND (reference sequence). Trimming at V came to 6 bases and at J to 0 bases, leaving 12 bases not matched to a gene. CDR3 length equals 19 residues. The CDR3 protein is CASSDPRTGVLSGANVLTF. CDR3 DNA sequence: TGTGCCAGTAGCGACCCCCGGACAGGGGTCCTCTCTGGGGCCAACGTCCTGACTTTC.